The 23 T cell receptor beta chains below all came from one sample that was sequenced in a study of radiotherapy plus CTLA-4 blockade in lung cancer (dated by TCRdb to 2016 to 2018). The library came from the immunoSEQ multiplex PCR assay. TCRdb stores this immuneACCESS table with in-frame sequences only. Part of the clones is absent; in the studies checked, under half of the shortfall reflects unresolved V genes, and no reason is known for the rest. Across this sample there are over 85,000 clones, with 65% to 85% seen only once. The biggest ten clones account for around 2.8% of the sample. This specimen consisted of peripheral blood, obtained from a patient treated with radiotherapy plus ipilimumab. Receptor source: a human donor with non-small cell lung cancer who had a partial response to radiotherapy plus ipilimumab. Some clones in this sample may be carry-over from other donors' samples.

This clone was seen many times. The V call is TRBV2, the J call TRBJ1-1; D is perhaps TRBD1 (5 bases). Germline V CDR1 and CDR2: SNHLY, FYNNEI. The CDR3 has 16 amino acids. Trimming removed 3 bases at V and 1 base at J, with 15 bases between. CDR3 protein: CASSDPQERGNTEAFF. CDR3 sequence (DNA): TGTGCCAGCAGTGACCCACAGGAAAGAGGGAACACTGAAGCTTTCTTT.

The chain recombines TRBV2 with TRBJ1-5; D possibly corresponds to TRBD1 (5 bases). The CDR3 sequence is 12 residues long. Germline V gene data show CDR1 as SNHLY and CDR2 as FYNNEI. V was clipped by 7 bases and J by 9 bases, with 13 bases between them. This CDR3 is CASNGGLGPQHF. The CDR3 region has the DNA TGTGCCAGCAACGGGGGTCTCGGGCCCCAGCATTTT.

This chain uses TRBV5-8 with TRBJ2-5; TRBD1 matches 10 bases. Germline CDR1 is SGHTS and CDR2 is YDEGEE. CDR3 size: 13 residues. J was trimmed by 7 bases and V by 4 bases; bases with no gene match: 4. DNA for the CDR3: TGTGCCAGCAGCCGGGACAGGGGACGGACCCAGTACTTC. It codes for CASSRDRGRTQYF.

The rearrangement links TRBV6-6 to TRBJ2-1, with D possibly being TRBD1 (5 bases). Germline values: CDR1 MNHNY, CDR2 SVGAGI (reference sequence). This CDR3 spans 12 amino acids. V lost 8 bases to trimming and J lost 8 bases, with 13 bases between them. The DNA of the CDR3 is TGTGCCAGCGGGGCCGTACCGGATGAGCAGTTCTTC. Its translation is CASGAVPDEQFF.

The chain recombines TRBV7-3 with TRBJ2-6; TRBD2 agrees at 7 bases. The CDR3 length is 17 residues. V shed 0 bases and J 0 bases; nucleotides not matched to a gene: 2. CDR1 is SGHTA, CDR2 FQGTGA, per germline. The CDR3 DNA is TGTGCCAGCAGCTTAACGGGGGGGAACTCTGGGGCCAACGTCCTGACTTTC. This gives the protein CASSLTGGNSGANVLTF.

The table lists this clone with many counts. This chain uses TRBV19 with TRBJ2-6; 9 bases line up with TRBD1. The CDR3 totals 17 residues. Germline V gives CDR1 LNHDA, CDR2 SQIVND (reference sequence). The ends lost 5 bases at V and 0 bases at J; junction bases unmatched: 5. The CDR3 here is CASSPGTGHSGANVLTF. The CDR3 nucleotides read TGTGCCAGTAGTCCGGGGACAGGGCACTCTGGGGCCAACGTCCTGACTTTC.

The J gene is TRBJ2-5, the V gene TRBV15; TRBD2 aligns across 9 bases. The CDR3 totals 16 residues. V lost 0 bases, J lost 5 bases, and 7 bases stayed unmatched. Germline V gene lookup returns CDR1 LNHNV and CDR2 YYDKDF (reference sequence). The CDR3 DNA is TGTGCCACCAGCAGAGATCGGGCGGGGGGGCATGAGACCCAGTACTTC. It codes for CATSRDRAGGHETQYF.

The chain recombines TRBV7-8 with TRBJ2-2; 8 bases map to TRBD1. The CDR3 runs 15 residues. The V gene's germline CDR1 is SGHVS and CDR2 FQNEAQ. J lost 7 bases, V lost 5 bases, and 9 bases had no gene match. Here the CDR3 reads CASSPRTGFIGELFF. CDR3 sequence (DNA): TGTGCCAGCAGCCCACGGACAGGGTTTATCGGGGAGCTGTTTTTT.

The CDR3 bases are TGTGCCAGTAGTATAAGGGTCAGGGGCTCCTACGAGCAGTACTTC. Protein product: CASSIRVRGSYEQYF. This chain connects TRBV19 to TRBJ2-7; D is possibly TRBD1 (6 bases). The V gene lost 2 bases and the J gene lost 0 bases, with 11 bases spanning the gap. The germline V gene has CDR1 LNHDA and CDR2 SQIVND (reference sequence). CDR3 length equals 15 residues.

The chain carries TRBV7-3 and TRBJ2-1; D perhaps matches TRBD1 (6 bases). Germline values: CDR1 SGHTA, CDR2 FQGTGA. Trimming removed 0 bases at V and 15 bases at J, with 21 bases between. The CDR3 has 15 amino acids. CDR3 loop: CASSLTGDWGRARFF. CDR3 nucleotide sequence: TGTGCCAGCAGCTTAACGGGGGATTGGGGGCGTGCGCGGTTCTTC.

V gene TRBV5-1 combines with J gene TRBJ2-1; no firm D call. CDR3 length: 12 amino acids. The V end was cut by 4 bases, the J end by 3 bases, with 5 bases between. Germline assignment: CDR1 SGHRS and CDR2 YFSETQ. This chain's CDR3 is CASSEHYNEQFF. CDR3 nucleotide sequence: TGCGCCAGCAGCGAACACTACAATGAGCAGTTCTTC.

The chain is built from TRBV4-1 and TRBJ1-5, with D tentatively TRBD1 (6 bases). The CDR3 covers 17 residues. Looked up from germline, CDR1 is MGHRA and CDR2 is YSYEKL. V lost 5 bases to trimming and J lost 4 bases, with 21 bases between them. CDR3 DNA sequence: TGCGCCAGCAGCACAGCCCCCCCCAACAGGGTGAATCAGCCCCAGCATTTT. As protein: CASSTAPPNRVNQPQHF.

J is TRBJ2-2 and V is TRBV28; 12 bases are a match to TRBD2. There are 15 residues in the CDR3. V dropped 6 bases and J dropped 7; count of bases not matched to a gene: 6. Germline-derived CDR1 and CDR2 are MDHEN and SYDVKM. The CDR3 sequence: CASSRLAGVHGELFF. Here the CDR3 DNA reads TGTGCCAGCAGCCGACTAGCGGGAGTTCACGGGGAGCTGTTTTTT.

The CDR3 here is CASSFNSGGSYEQYF. The CDR3 DNA reads TGTGCCAGCAGTTTTAATTCGGGAGGGTCCTACGAGCAGTACTTC. The rearrangement links TRBV28 to TRBJ2-7; 8 bases are a match to TRBD2. The CDR3 has 15 residues. V lost 3 bases and J lost 1; bases outside the gene matches: 5. CDR1 MDHEN and CDR2 SYDVKM come from the germline V gene.

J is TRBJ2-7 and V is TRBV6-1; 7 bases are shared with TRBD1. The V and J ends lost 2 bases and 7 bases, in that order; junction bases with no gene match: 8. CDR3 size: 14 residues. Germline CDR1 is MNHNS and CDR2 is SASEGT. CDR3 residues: CASSERARGMEQYF. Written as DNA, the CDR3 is TGTGCCAGCAGTGAAAGGGCCAGGGGGATGGAGCAGTACTTC.

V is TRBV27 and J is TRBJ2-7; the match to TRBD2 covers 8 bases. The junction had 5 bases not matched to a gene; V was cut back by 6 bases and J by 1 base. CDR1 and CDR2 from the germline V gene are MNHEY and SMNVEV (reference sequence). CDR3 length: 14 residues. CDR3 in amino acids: CASRPSGPSYEQYF. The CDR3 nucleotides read TGTGCCAGCAGACCTAGCGGGCCTTCCTACGAGCAGTACTTC.

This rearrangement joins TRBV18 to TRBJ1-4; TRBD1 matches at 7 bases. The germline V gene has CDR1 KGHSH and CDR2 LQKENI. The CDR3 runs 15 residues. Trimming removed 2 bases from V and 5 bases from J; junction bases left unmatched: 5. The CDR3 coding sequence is TGTGCCAGCTCACCATCGGGACAGAGAAATGAAAAACTGTTTTTT. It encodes CASSPSGQRNEKLFF.

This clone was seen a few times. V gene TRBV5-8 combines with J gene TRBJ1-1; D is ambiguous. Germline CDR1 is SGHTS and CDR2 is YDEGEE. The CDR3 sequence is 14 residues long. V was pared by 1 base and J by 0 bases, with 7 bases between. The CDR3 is CASSLNHMNTEAFF. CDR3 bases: TGTGCCAGCAGCTTGAACCACATGAACACTGAAGCTTTCTTT.

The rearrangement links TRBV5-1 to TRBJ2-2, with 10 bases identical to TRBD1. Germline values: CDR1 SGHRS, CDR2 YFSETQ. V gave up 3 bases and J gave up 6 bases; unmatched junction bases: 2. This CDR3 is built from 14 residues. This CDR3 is CASSYGQGAGELFF. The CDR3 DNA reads TGCGCCAGCAGCTACGGACAGGGGGCCGGGGAGCTGTTTTTT.

DNA of the CDR3: TGTGCCAGCAGATCGGAGGGGGCGCGGGCTTTCTTT. It yields the protein CASRSEGARAFF. V gene TRBV27 combines with J gene TRBJ1-1, with TRBD1 matching over 7 bases. CDR1 and CDR2 from the germline V gene are MNHEY and SMNVEV (reference sequence). This CDR3 has 12 amino acids. Germline trimming cut 6 bases from V and 11 bases from J; bases unmatched to any gene: 9.

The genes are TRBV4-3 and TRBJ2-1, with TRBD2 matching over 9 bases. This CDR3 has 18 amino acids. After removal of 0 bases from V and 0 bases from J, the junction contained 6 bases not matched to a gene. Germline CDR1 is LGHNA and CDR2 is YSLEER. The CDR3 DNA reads TGCGCCAGCAGCCAAGAGCCTAGCGGGATAAGCTCCTACAATGAGCAGTTCTTC. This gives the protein CASSQEPSGISSYNEQFF.

CDR3 loop: CATKLLGANVLTF. CDR3 DNA: TGTGCGACAAAACTGCTTGGGGCCAACGTCCTGACTTTC. This chain joins TRBV2 and TRBJ2-6, with D unclear. The length of the CDR3 is 13 residues. CDR1 and CDR2 from the germline V gene are SNHLY and FYNNEI.

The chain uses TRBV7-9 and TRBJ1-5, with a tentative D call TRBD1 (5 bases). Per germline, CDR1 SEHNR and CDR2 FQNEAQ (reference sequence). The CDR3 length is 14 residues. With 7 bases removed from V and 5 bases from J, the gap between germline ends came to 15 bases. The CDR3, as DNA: TGTGCCAGCACCCTAGGGGCGGGAGATCAGCCCCAGCATTTT. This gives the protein CASTLGAGDQPQHF.